The 21 T cell receptor beta chains below come from one sample, sequenced in a study of prognosis after radiotherapy for stage I lung cancer. Genomic DNA provided the template from which TCR beta CDR3 was amplified by two-round multiplex PCR. Primers were specific to each TRBV and TRBJ gene in first-round PCR. TCRdb passed the multiplex PCR reads through MiXCR, listing each CDR3 protein once. The sample lists over 30,000 distinct CDR3 sequences; about 24% were seen once. The sample here was PBMCs, taken before or after stereotactic body radiation therapy (not recorded which). The receptors were sampled from a donor at least 50 years old with non-small cell lung cancer.

In this sample, this clonotype turned up many times. V and J are TRBV20-1 and TRBJ2-7; 10 nucleotides line up with TRBD2. The CDR3 sequence is 15 residues long. The germline V gene encodes CDR1 DFQATT and CDR2 SNEGSKA (reference sequence). The V gene end was trimmed by 0 bases and the J gene end by 3 bases; junction bases not matched to a gene: 5. The CDR3 loop reads CSARDLAGAHYEQYF. DNA of the CDR3: TGCAGTGCTAGAGATCTAGCGGGAGCGCACTACGAGCAGTACTTC.

This clonotype was counted ten times or more. This sequence joins TRBV5-5 and TRBJ2-1; 10 nucleotides align to TRBD1. J gave up 10 bases and V 4 bases, and 8 bases lay outside the gene matches. The germline V gene encodes CDR1 SGHKS and CDR2 YYEKEE (reference sequence). The CDR3 covers 14 residues. CDR3 nucleotides: TGTGCCAGCAGCCCCGGGACAGGGGCTTGGGAGCAGTTCTTC. Its translation is CASSPGTGAWEQFF.

This clonotype was counted many times. The chain uses TRBV29-1 and TRBJ1-1; no definite D call. Trimming shortened V by 0 bases and J by 3 bases, and 8 bases separated the two germline ends. The CDR3 has 13 residues. Germline V CDR1 and CDR2: SQVTM, ANQGSEA. CDR3: CSVEDFEDTEAFF. The CDR3, as DNA: TGCAGCGTTGAAGATTTCGAGGACACTGAAGCTTTCTTT.

Note on this clonotype: A junction end diverges from the germline sequence, so it may reflect a read error. This chain uses TRBV6-2 or TRBV6-3 with TRBJ2-1, with 9 bases aligning to TRBD2. This CDR3 is 15 amino acids long. Germline CDR1 MNHEY, CDR2 SVGEGT. CDR3 protein: CASRFSGRRDNEQVF. Written as DNA, the CDR3 is TGTGCCAGCAGATTTAGCGGGAGACGGGACAATGAGCAGGTCTTC.

This clonotype appeared many times. V gene TRBV11-1 combines with J gene TRBJ2-1; the match to TRBD2 covers 7 bases. The CDR3 extends over 15 amino acids. CDR1 and CDR2 from the germline V gene are SGHAT and FQDESV (reference sequence). The ends lost 5 bases at V and 9 bases at J; junction bases unmatched: 13. The CDR3 loop reads CASSPQRDWLFEQFF. CDR3 sequence (DNA): TGTGCCAGCAGCCCTCAGCGGGACTGGCTATTTGAGCAGTTCTTC.

This clonotype showed up many times. The chain joins TRBV7-8 to TRBJ2-5, with TRBD2 matching over 13 bases. V shed 6 bases and J 4 bases; nucleotides not matched to a gene: 11. Germline lookup yields CDR1 SGHVS and CDR2 FQNEAQ. This CDR3 region has 17 residues. The CDR3 nucleotides read TGTGCCAGCAGGTCACGGACTAGCGGGAGCCCGGGAGAGACCCAGTACTTC. Protein product: CASRSRTSGSPGETQYF.

The chain couples TRBV28 to TRBJ2-7; TRBD1 matches at 9 bases. The trim removed 5 bases at V and 3 bases at J, leaving 5 bases unmatched. This CDR3 contains 14 residues. CDR1 MDHEN and CDR2 SYDVKM come from the germline V gene. CDR3 amino acids: CASSPTGGDYEQYF. CDR3 nucleotide sequence: TGTGCCAGCAGTCCGACAGGGGGGGACTACGAGCAGTACTTC.

Of note for this clonotype: The germline gene is not matched at one end of the junction; a read error may be the cause. This rearrangement joins TRBV19 to TRBJ2-3; D might be TRBD1 or TRBD2, each matching 6 bases. The CDR3 sequence is 15 residues long. Germline CDR1 LNHDA, CDR2 SQIVND (reference sequence). The CDR3 sequence: CASSMASGARDTQYF. CDR3 sequence (DNA): TGTGCCAGTAGTATGGCTTCGGGGGCAAGGGATACTCAGTATTTT.

The V call is TRBV3-1, the J call TRBJ1-2; D not resolved. Germline V gives CDR1 LGHDT, CDR2 YNNKEL (reference sequence). Trimming stripped 5 bases from V and 7 bases from J, with 11 bases between. CDR3 length: 12 amino acids. Here the CDR3 DNA reads TGTGCCAGCAGCAGCGCAGCGCGTGGCTACACCTTC. Translation: CASSSAARGYTF.

This clonotype came up many times. This chain uses TRBV19 with TRBJ1-5, with D possibly matching TRBD1 (5 bases). V lost 7 bases and J lost 1, with 14 bases in between. CDR3 length: 15 amino acids. The germline CDR1 and CDR2 sequences are LNHDA and SQIVND (reference sequence). CDR3 residues: CASTSGRVSNQPQHF. The CDR3 nucleotides are TGTGCCAGTACCTCGGGACGGGTAAGCAATCAGCCCCAGCATTTT.

This clonotype was counted many times. The chain combines TRBV20-1 with TRBJ2-3, with 10 bases identical to TRBD2. The germline V gene has CDR1 DFQATT and CDR2 SNEGSKA (reference sequence). This CDR3 has 16 residues. V lost 6 bases and J lost 0; bases outside the gene matches: 9. This CDR3 reads CSALSGGAVSTDTQYF. The CDR3 nucleotides are TGCAGTGCCCTAAGCGGGGGGGCTGTGAGCACAGATACGCAGTATTTT.

This clonotype was detected ten times or more. The chain joins TRBV18 to TRBJ1-1; D call uncertain. From germline, CDR1 is KGHSH and CDR2 LQKENI. The CDR3 is made up of 13 amino acids. V shed 8 bases and J shed 4 bases, with 14 bases lying between them. CDR3 DNA sequence: TGTGCCAGCGCACGGACGGATGGCACTGAAGCTTTCTTT. Amino acid sequence: CASARTDGTEAFF.

This clonotype appeared many times. V and J are TRBV6-1 and TRBJ2-7; the match to TRBD2 covers 8 bases. The CDR3 loop spans 15 amino acids. In germline, CDR1 is MNHNS, CDR2 SASEGT. Losses at the gene ends were 5 bases for V and 7 bases for J; bases not matched to a gene: 13. The CDR3 protein is CASSHDGGGRREQYF. For the CDR3, the DNA is TGTGCCAGCAGTCACGACGGGGGGGGGCGCCGGGAGCAGTACTTC.

This clonotype was counted ten times or more. The rearrangement uses TRBV11-3 and TRBJ1-1, with TRBD1 as a possible D gene (5 bases). The V end lost 1 base, the J end lost 9 bases, and 12 bases lay between the germline ends. Germline CDR1 and CDR2: SGHNT and YENEEA. This CDR3 has 13 residues. The CDR3 is CASSLVRGSKAFF. CDR3 bases: TGTGCCAGCAGCTTAGTGAGGGGTTCTAAAGCTTTCTTT.

This clonotype was seen ten or more times. V usage is TRBV29-1 and J usage is TRBJ2-5; D call uncertain. CDR3 length: 10 residues. V was clipped by 4 bases and J by 5 bases, with 5 bases between them. Germline CDR1 reads SQVTM; CDR2 reads ANQGSEA. DNA of the CDR3: TGCAGCGTTGGAAGGGAGACCCAGTACTTC. It codes for CSVGRETQYF.

This clonotype was seen many times. The genes are TRBV7-6 and TRBJ2-3, with 8 positions matching TRBD2. CDR1 is SGHVS and CDR2 is FNYEAQ in the germline V gene. V lost 2 bases, J lost 1 base, and 8 bases stayed unmatched. The CDR3 consists of 17 residues. The CDR3 DNA reads TGTGCCAGCAGCTTAACCGTAGCGGGGAGGGGCACAGATACGCAGTATTTT. Translation gives CASSLTVAGRGTDTQYF.

In this sample, this clonotype turned up a few times. V gene TRBV5-6 combines with J gene TRBJ2-1, with a weak D call TRBD1 (6 bases). There are 14 residues in the CDR3. Trimming took off 7 bases at V and 8 bases at J, with 19 bases between the two ends. Germline values: CDR1 SGHDT, CDR2 YYEEEE. Written as DNA, the CDR3 is TGTGCCAGCCGAATCTACACAGGGAGAGATGAGCAGTTCTTC. Translating gives CASRIYTGRDEQFF.

This clonotype was observed at least ten times. The V and J genes are TRBV9 and TRBJ2-7; 9 bases line up with TRBD1. CDR3 length: 15 residues. Germline loops: CDR1 SGDLS, CDR2 YYNGEE. V lost 4 bases, J lost 0 bases, and 5 bases stayed unmatched. The CDR3 DNA reads TGTGCCAGCAGCTTGGGACAGGGACTCTCCTACGAGCAGTACTTC. Translation: CASSLGQGLSYEQYF.

This clonotype was recorded at least ten times. The CDR3 is CASSAAGSTGELFF. DNA for the CDR3: TGTGCCAGCAGTGCGGCAGGGAGTACCGGGGAGCTGTTTTTT. The V and J genes are TRBV2 and TRBJ2-2; D might be TRBD1 or TRBD2, each matching 5 bases. V lost 4 bases and J 5 bases, leaving 11 bases between the germline ends. The CDR3 loop spans 14 amino acids. Germline values: CDR1 SNHLY, CDR2 FYNNEI.

This clonotype occurred many times. This chain connects TRBV7-2 to TRBJ2-1; unclear D gene. V was clipped by 4 bases and J by 0 bases, with 16 bases between them. CDR3 size: 17 residues. Per the germline V gene, CDR1 is SGHTA and CDR2 is FQGNSA. CDR3 nucleotide sequence: TGTGCCAGCAGCTCCCGACTGTTGACGAGCTCCTACAATGAGCAGTTCTTC. Its translation is CASSSRLLTSSYNEQFF.

This clonotype showed up many times. The chain combines TRBV6-1 with TRBJ1-2, with no clear D. This CDR3 contains 13 residues. CDR1 and CDR2 (germline): MNHNS, SASEGT. Trimming pared 6 bases from V and 6 bases from J, leaving 14 bases between. The CDR3 coding sequence is TGTGCCAGCAGCTTCAGATCAATTGATGGCTACACCTTC. It encodes CASSFRSIDGYTF.